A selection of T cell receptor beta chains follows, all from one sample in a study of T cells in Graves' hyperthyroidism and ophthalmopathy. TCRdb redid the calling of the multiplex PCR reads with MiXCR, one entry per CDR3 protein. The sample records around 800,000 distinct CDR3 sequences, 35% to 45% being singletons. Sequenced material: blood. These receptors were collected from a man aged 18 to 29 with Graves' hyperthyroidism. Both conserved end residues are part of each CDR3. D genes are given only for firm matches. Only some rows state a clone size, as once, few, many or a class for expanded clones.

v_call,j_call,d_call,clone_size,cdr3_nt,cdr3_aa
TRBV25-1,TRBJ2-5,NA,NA,TGTGCCAGCAGTGAGGCAGGGCTGGGCAAGACCCAGTACTTC,CASSEAGLGKTQYF
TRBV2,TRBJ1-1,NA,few,TGTGCCAGCAGTGGCCGGGGCCCTGAAGCTTTCTTT,CASSGRGPEAFF
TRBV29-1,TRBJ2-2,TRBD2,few,TGCAGCGTTTCCAACTCGGGGGGGCCGAACACCGGGGAGCTGTTTTTT,CSVSNSGGPNTGELFF
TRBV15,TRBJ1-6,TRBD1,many,TGTGCCACCAGCAGAGAAAGGGACAGGAGTAATTCACCCCTCCACTTT,CATSRERDRSNSPLHF
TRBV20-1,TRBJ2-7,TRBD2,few,TGCAGTGCCTATCCTAAGCTAGCGGACTCCTACGAGCAGTACTTC,CSAYPKLADSYEQYF
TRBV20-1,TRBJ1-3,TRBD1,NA,TGCAGTGCTGGGGACAGGGAAGGGAACACCATATATTTT,CSAGDREGNTIYF
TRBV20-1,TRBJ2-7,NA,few,TGCAGTGCAACCCCGAGGCCTGTCTACGAGCAGTACTTC,CSATPRPVYEQYF
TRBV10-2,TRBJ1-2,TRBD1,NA,TGCGCCAGCAGTGAGGACAGGGCGGTTGGCTACACCTTC,CASSEDRAVGYTF
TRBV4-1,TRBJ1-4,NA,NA,TGCGCCAGCAGCCACCACGCCGGGACGGCTAATGAAAAACTGTTTTTT,CASSHHAGTANEKLFF
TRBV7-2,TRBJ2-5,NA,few,TGTGCCAGCAGCTCCATCGGAGGGGGCGGAGAGACCCAGTACTTC,CASSSIGGGGETQYF
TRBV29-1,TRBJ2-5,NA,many,TGCAGCGTTGAAATGGGGGGAGGCGAGACCCAGTACTTC,CSVEMGGGETQYF
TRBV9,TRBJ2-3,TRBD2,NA,TGTGCCAGCAGCTCCTTCAGCGGGAGCCCAGATACGCAGTATTTT,CASSSFSGSPDTQYF
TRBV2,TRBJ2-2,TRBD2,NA,TGTGCCAGCAGGATGACCACTAGCGGGAGGGGGGAGCTGTTTTTT,CASRMTTSGRGELFF
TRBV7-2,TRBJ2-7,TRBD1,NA,TGTGCCAGCAGCTTTACCGGGACAGGGATCGAGCAGTACTTC,CASSFTGTGIEQYF
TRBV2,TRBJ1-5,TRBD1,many,TGTGCCAGCAGTGACGGGACAGCTAGCAATCAGCCCCAGCATTTT,CASSDGTASNQPQHF
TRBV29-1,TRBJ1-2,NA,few,TGCAGCTACAGTGAGGAAGGCTACACCTTC,CSYSEEGYTF
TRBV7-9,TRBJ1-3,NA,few,TGTGCCAGCAGCCCCGCGGAGGCGGCCTCTGGAAACACCATATATTTT,CASSPAEAASGNTIYF
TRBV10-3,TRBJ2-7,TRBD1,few,TGTGCCATCAGTGAACCGGGACAGTCCTACGAGCAGTACTTC,CAISEPGQSYEQYF
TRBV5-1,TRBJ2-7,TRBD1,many,TGTGCCAGTAGTTTGGACAGGGGCTACGAGCAGTACTTC,CASSLDRGYEQYF
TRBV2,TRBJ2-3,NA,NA,TGTGCCAGCAGTGAAGCCCCCCAGGGAGCAGATACGCAGTATTTT,CASSEAPQGADTQYF
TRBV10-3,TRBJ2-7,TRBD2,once,TGTGCCAGCACCGCGGGACTAGCGGGAGCCTACGAGCAGTACTTC,CASTAGLAGAYEQYF
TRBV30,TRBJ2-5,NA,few,TGTGCCTGGAGAAATGAGGGAGTGGAGACCCAGTACTTC,CAWRNEGVETQYF
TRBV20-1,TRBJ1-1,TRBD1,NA,TGCAGTGCTAGGAGACAGGGTTTGACGATGAACTCTGAAGCTTTCTTT,CSARRQGLTMNSEAFF
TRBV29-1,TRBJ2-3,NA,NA,TGCAGCGTTGACTTTCGTGCGGGAGATACGCAGTATTTT,CSVDFRAGDTQYF